Presented here are 5 T cell receptor beta chains from one specimen sequenced in a study of high-grade serous ovarian cancer treatment subgroups. Tumor tissue was taken before any definitive surgery or chemotherapy was given. Measured with immunoSEQ multiplex PCR; TCRdb has only the in-frame clones, and not every one. The sample shows about 4,800 clones, over 60% of them seen only once. Sample: tumor tissue. The receptor source for this set is a human donor with high-grade serous ovarian cancer.

CDR3 region: CASSVDSYNSPLHF. CDR3 DNA: TGTGCCAGCAGCGTAGACAGTTATAATTCACCCCTCCACTTT. The chain uses TRBV9 and TRBJ1-6; no definite D call. The CDR3 covers 14 residues. Germline V gene sequence: CDR1 SGDLS, CDR2 YYNGEE. Trimming stripped 0 bases from V and 4 bases from J, with 5 bases between.

The V gene is TRBV9, the J gene TRBJ2-2, with D possibly called TRBD1 or TRBD2 (6 bases each). From germline, CDR1 is SGDLS and CDR2 YYNGEE. V was pared by 4 bases and J by 7 bases, with 17 bases between. This CDR3 is 15 amino acids long. As DNA, the CDR3 is TGTGCCAGCAGCCCTCGGTGGGGGGCGGACGGGGAGCTGTTTTTT. Translation: CASSPRWGADGELFF.

The chain recombines TRBV7-6 with TRBJ2-3; D is possibly TRBD1 or TRBD2 (6 bases each). Per germline, CDR1 SGHVS and CDR2 FNYEAQ. With 5 bases removed from V and 5 bases from J, the gap between germline ends came to 17 bases. The CDR3 is 15 amino acids. CDR3 in amino acids: CASSLQWGAKDTQYF. The CDR3 nucleotides read TGTGCCAGCAGCCTCCAATGGGGGGCCAAAGATACGCAGTATTTT. Complete variable domain (other parts from reference TRBV7-6 and TRBJ2-3): GAGVSQSPRYKVTKRGQDVALRCDPISGHVSLYWYRQALGQGPEFLTYFNYEAQQDKSGLPNDRFSAERPEGSISTLTIQRTEQRDSAMYRCASSLQWGAKDTQYFGPGTRLTVL.

This chain uses TRBV29-1 with TRBJ2-1, with 9 bases fitting TRBD1. V lost 7 bases to trimming and J lost 1 base; unmatched junction nucleotides: 11. Germline V lookup: CDR1 SQVTM, CDR2 ANQGSEA. The CDR3 spans 16 residues. The DNA for the CDR3 is TGCAGCGGAGGGGGGGGACAGGGCGGGTCCTACAATGAGCAGTTCTTC. This encodes CSGGGGQGGSYNEQFF.

The rearrangement links TRBV5-8 to TRBJ2-3; the D gene is possibly TRBD2 (6 bases). There are 12 residues in the CDR3. V was clipped by 0 bases and J by 11 bases, with 10 bases between them. CDR1 SGHTS and CDR2 YDEGEE come from the germline V gene. The CDR3 here is CASSLELAGQYF. The CDR3 DNA reads as TGTGCCAGCAGCTTGGAACTAGCTGGGCAGTATTTT.